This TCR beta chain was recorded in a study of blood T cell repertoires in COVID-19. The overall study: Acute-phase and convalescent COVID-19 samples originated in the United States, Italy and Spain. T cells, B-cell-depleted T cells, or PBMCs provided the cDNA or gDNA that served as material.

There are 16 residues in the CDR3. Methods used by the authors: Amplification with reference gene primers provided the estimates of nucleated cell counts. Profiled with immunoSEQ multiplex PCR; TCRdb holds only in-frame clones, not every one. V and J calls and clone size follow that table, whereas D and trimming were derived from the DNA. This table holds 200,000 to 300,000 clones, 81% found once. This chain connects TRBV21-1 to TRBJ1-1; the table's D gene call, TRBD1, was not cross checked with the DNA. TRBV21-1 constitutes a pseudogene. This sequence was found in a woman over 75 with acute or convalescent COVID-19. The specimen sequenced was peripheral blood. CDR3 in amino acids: CASSKELDRDNTEAFF. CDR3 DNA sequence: TGTGCCAGCAGCAAAGAGTTGGACAGGGATAACACTGAAGCTTTCTTT.